Each of the 7 T cell receptor beta chains below was sequenced from the same sample in a study of shared clonotypes between healthy human individuals (dated by TCRdb to 2019 to 2021). The library was made by the immunoSEQ multiplex PCR assay. TCRdb took this table from immuneACCESS and kept in-frame rearrangements with V and J called. Such tables lack part of the clones; where checked against another copy, unresolved V genes explain under half of the gap, and the rest is unexplained. Recorded for this sample are millions of clones; 90% to 95% of them occurred a single time. The ten largest clonotypes hold 0.13% of the sample. The sample comprised naive CD4+ T cells sorted from blood. The cell subset or site tag for this specimen amounts to: CD45RA+ positively selected. These receptors all stem from a man between 18 and 29 years old in good health.

This sequence joins TRBV18 and TRBJ2-2, with D maybe TRBD1 (6 bases). Trimming took off 3 bases at V and 6 bases at J, with 20 bases between the two ends. The CDR3 consists of 17 residues. Germline CDR1 KGHSH, CDR2 LQKENI. The DNA for the CDR3 is TGTGCCAGCTCACCCCTTAACGGTCAGGGGAGTTCCGGGGAGCTGTTTTTT. It codes for CASSPLNGQGSSGELFF. Full variable domain (remainder filled in from reference TRBV18 and TRBJ2-2): NAGVMQNPRHLVRRRGQEARLRCSPMKGHSHVYWYRQLPEEGLKFMVYLQKENIIDESGMPKERFSAEFPKEGPSILRIQQVVRGDSAAYFCASSPLNGQGSSGELFFGEGSRLTVL.

This sequence joins TRBV7-9 and TRBJ2-2; unclear D gene. V was cut by 1 base and J by 1 base, with 10 bases left in between. CDR1 and CDR2 (germline): SEHNR, FQNEAQ (reference sequence). CDR3 length: 16 residues. This chain's CDR3 is CASSLEGSGNTGELFF. The CDR3 DNA follows: TGTGCCAGCAGCTTAGAAGGATCGGGGAACACCGGGGAGCTGTTTTTT.

A note on this clone: Other DNA sequences in the sample encode the same CDR3. This chain links TRBV5-1 with TRBJ2-7, with a tentative D call TRBD2 (6 bases). CDR3 length equals 13 residues. With 0 bases removed from V and 6 bases from J, the gap between germline ends came to 10 bases. Per germline, CDR1 SGHRS and CDR2 YFSETQ. CDR3 amino acids: CASSLDAGFEQYF. The CDR3 DNA sequence: TGCGCCAGCAGCTTGGATGCGGGATTCGAGCAGTACTTC.

For this clone: This CDR3 is also generated by other DNA sequences in the sample. The rearrangement links TRBV7-2 to TRBJ2-7, with 14 positions matching TRBD2. V dropped 5 bases and J dropped 3; count of bases not matched to a gene: 3. The CDR3 consists of 15 residues. Per germline, CDR1 SGHTA and CDR2 FQGNSA. CDR3: CASSLGTSGSYEQYF. CDR3 coding DNA: TGTGCCAGCAGCCTCGGGACTAGCGGGAGCTACGAGCAGTACTTC.

The gene calls are TRBV11-2 and TRBJ2-7; 14 bases fit TRBD2. CDR3 length equals 16 residues. From germline, CDR1 is SGHAT and CDR2 FQNNGV. V gave up 7 bases and J gave up 3 bases; unmatched junction bases: 8. The CDR3 DNA reads as TGTGCCAGCACCCCCGGGACTAGCGGGAGTAGCTACGAGCAGTACTTC. Translating it yields CASTPGTSGSSYEQYF. Together with reference TRBV11-2 and TRBJ2-7, the CDR3 gives the full variable domain: EAGVAQSPRYKIIEKRQSVAFWCNPISGHATLYWYQQILGQGPKLLIQFQNNGVVDDSQLPKDRFSAERLKGVDSTLKIQPAKLEDSAVYLCASTPGTSGSSYEQYFGPGTRLTVT.

The chain links TRBV6-1 to TRBJ1-2; TRBD1 agrees at 8 bases. The CDR3 spans 13 residues. Per germline, CDR1 MNHNS and CDR2 SASEGT. Losses at the gene ends were 6 bases for V and 4 bases for J; bases not matched to a gene: 4. The CDR3 DNA follows: TGTGCCAGCAGCGCCGGGACAGGCTATGGCTACACCTTC. This codes for CASSAGTGYGYTF.

This chain links TRBV5-6 with TRBJ2-1; 10 positions agree with TRBD1. The germline gives CDR1 SGHDT, CDR2 YYEEEE. This CDR3 region has 16 residues. V lost 2 bases, J lost 5 bases, and 7 bases stayed unmatched. The CDR3, as DNA: TGTGCCAGCAGCTTTATAGACAGGGGGCAGAACAATGAGCAGTTCTTC. Its translation: CASSFIDRGQNNEQFF.